The clone carrying this TCR beta chain was recorded at least ten times. Its specificity is not known. With V trimmed by 1 base and J by 7 bases, 10 bases remained unmatched. The germline V gene has CDR1 SGHVS and CDR2 FQNEAQ. The CDR3 totals 16 residues. Treatment reported: oral pan-JAK inhibitor, 5-10 mg twice daily. Lesional scalp tissue (obtained by punch biopsy) and peripheral blood were collected from alopecia areata patients. The sequencing template was cDNA reverse transcribed from extracted RNA. Profiling relied on immunoSEQ multiplex PCR, and the TCRdb table lists in-frame clones only, not all of them. The sample lists 200,000 or so clones, around two fifths occurring once. The data originate from a study of CD8+ T cells in alopecia areata. Study in general: The drug, oral tofacitinib, was given to treated patients at 5 to 10 mg twice daily. Study-level points and caveats: A large proportion of expanded lesional clones were detected persisting in scalp and blood during tofacitinib. In scalp, tofacitinib significantly decreased clonality and expanded CD8+ clones among the top 100.

Sample: CD4+ T cells sorted from blood, taken between weeks 30 and 35, from a patient treated with tofacitinib. The chain couples TRBV7-8 to TRBJ2-1, with 7 nucleotides matching TRBD1. The source is a human donor with alopecia areata. In DNA form, the CDR3 reads TGTGCCAGCAGCTTAGTAACAGGGGTAATATCGAATGAGCAGTTCTTC. It translates to CASSLVTGVISNEQFF. The full variable domain, with the rest looked up from reference TRBV7-8 and TRBJ2-1, is GAGVSQSPRYKVAKRGQDVALRCDPISGHVSLFWYQQALGQGPEFLTYFQNEAQLDKSGLPSDRFFAERPEGSVSTLKIQRTQQEDSAVYLCASSLVTGVISNEQFFGPGTRLTVL.